These 19 T cell receptor beta chains were sequenced from one sample in a study of T cells in Graves' hyperthyroidism and ophthalmopathy. The source material, RNA transcripts, was used to amplify TCR beta CDR3 regions. The HTBI primer set served for first-round RT-PCR of the TCR CDR3. MiXCR was run by TCRdb on the multiplex PCR reads, yielding one entry per CDR3 protein. This table holds about 620,000 distinct CDR3 sequences, 16% found once. Source material: blood. These receptors came from a woman aged 30 to 39 with Graves' hyperthyroidism.

This clonotype was detected only a few times. The chain couples TRBV12-3 or TRBV12-4 to TRBJ2-7; D is ambiguous. V was clipped by 8 bases and J by 3 bases, with 8 bases between them. The CDR3 covers 11 residues. DNA for the CDR3: TGTGCCAGCGGATCGAACTACGAGCAGTACTTC. Translation gives CASGSNYEQYF.

This clonotype was counted between two and nine times. The V call is TRBV13, the J call TRBJ2-7; either TRBD1 or TRBD2 may supply D (6 bases each). The V gene lost 5 bases and the J gene lost 0 bases, with 20 bases spanning the gap. Germline V gives CDR1 PRHDT, CDR2 FYEKMQ (reference sequence). This CDR3 spans 17 amino acids. The CDR3 here is CASSHPGGAGLSYEQYF. The CDR3, as DNA: TGTGCCAGCAGCCACCCCGGGGGCGCGGGCCTCTCCTACGAGCAGTACTTC.

The gene calls are TRBV5-1 and TRBJ2-2, with 7 bases identical to TRBD1. CDR1 is SGHRS, CDR2 YFSETQ, per germline. The CDR3 extends over 15 amino acids. Trimming took 4 bases from V and 5 from J; bases not matched to a gene: 8. CDR3 loop: CASSRGGQGTGELFF. In DNA, the CDR3 is TGCGCCAGCAGCCGAGGGGGCCAGGGGACCGGGGAGCTGTTTTTT.

This clonotype was found a few times. CDR3 DNA sequence: TGTGCCAGCAGCTTAGCAAATACCGGGACATTGGAGGGCTACACCTTC. Translating gives CASSLANTGTLEGYTF. V gene TRBV7-9 combines with J gene TRBJ1-2; perhaps TRBD1 as D (6 bases). The V gene's germline CDR1 is SEHNR and CDR2 FQNEAQ (reference sequence). The CDR3 loop spans 16 amino acids. Trimming pared 0 bases from V and 8 bases from J, leaving 19 bases between.

The chain is built from TRBV19 and TRBJ1-4; D is ambiguous. Trimming left V 7 bases short and J 4 bases short, with 16 bases between. The germline V gene has CDR1 LNHDA and CDR2 SQIVND (reference sequence). The length of the CDR3 is 15 residues. DNA of the CDR3: TGTGCCAGTACCAAAAACCGGGCGATTAATGAAAAACTGTTTTTT. This translates into CASTKNRAINEKLFF.

This clonotype has at least ten counts. The chain employs TRBV7-3 and TRBJ2-7, with a possible D match to TRBD2 (5 bases). With 6 bases removed from V and 6 bases from J, the gap between germline ends came to 15 bases. The CDR3 spans 13 residues. Germline assignment: CDR1 SGHTA and CDR2 FQGTGA. CDR3 loop: CASSSRGNSEQYF. CDR3 in DNA: TGTGCCAGCAGTTCCCGGGGAAATTCCGAGCAGTACTTC.

Details on this clonotype: One end of the junction is discordant with germline, which a read error may explain. The chain combines TRBV5-1 with TRBJ2-4; 7 bases are a match to TRBD1. Germline values: CDR1 SGHRS, CDR2 YFSETQ. This CDR3 spans 14 amino acids. The CDR3 sequence is CASSSQGDENIQYF. The DNA for the CDR3 is TGTGCCAGCAGCTCCCAGGGGGATGAAAACATTCAGTACTTC.

This clonotype was recorded at least ten times. The rearrangement links TRBV13 to TRBJ1-6; perhaps TRBD1 as D (6 bases). The germline V and J ends were trimmed by 2 bases and 8 bases, with 16 bases remaining between them. The CDR3 is made up of 16 amino acids. CDR1 and CDR2 (germline): PRHDT, FYEKMQ (reference sequence). The CDR3 bases are TGTGCCAGCAGCTTAAATCTGGGGGCGCATGATTCACCCCTCCACTTT. Protein: CASSLNLGAHDSPLHF.

DNA for the CDR3: TGCAGTGCTAGTGAAGGGAGAGGGAATGAAAAACTGTTTTTT. This gives the protein CSASEGRGNEKLFF. V is TRBV20-1 and J is TRBJ1-4; D remains unclear. CDR1 DFQATT and CDR2 SNEGSKA come from the germline V gene (reference sequence). V was shortened by 3 bases and J by 5 bases, with 13 bases between the two germline ends. The CDR3 covers 14 residues.

This clonotype was counted only a few times. The chain combines TRBV10-3 with TRBJ1-1; D uncertain. Trimming shortened V by 10 bases and J by 5 bases, and 17 bases separated the two germline ends. Germline-derived CDR1 and CDR2 are ENHRY and SYGVKD. This CDR3 contains 13 residues. The DNA of the CDR3 is TGTGCCACCACAGAGAACGCCCGAACTGAAGCTTTCTTT. Translating it yields CATTENARTEAFF.

This clonotype was found many times. The CDR3 nucleotides read TGTGCCAGCAGCCCTCGACTAGCGGGAGGGTACAATGAGCAGTTCTTC. It yields the protein CASSPRLAGGYNEQFF. The chain recombines TRBV11-2 with TRBJ2-1, with TRBD2 matching 14 bases. Germline values: CDR1 SGHAT, CDR2 FQNNGV. The CDR3 is 16 residues long. Trimming at V came to 5 bases and at J to 4 bases, leaving 4 bases not matched to a gene.

This clonotype was detected only a few times. The rearrangement links TRBV7-8 to TRBJ2-1; 12 nucleotides line up with TRBD2. The germline V gene has CDR1 SGHVS and CDR2 FQNEAQ. Germline trimming cut 0 bases from V and 3 bases from J; bases unmatched to any gene: 6. This CDR3 is built from 18 residues. CDR3 nucleotide sequence: TGTGCCAGCAGCTTAGCGTTCCTAGCGGGAGGGCTCTACAATGAGCAGTTCTTC. Translating gives CASSLAFLAGGLYNEQFF.

A few counts support this clonotype. The gene calls are TRBV29-1 and TRBJ2-2; 9 positions match TRBD1. CDR3 length equals 15 residues. V gave up 4 bases and J gave up 5 bases; unmatched junction bases: 8. Germline loops: CDR1 SQVTM, CDR2 ANQGSEA. The CDR3 here is CSVGTTGTGTGELFF. CDR3 sequence (DNA): TGCAGCGTTGGGACGACCGGGACAGGGACCGGGGAGCTGTTTTTT.

The CDR3 DNA sequence: TGCAGTGCTAGAGAACTATCCACATACGACAGGGGGCTTGGCTACACCTTC. Protein: CSARELSTYDRGLGYTF. The chain couples TRBV20-1 to TRBJ1-2, with 10 nucleotides matching TRBD1. Germline V gives CDR1 DFQATT, CDR2 SNEGSKA (reference sequence). The CDR3 length is 17 residues. V trimming: 0 bases; J trimming: 7 bases; junction bases outside the gene matches: 14.

This clonotype turned up a few times. The chain employs TRBV5-5 and TRBJ2-6; D gene ambiguous. Germline lookup yields CDR1 SGHKS and CDR2 YYEKEE (reference sequence). The ends were cut back, 1 base at V and 2 bases at J, with 10 bases in the middle. The length of the CDR3 is 16 residues. CDR3 protein: CASSLQARAGANVLTF. The CDR3 coding sequence is TGTGCCAGCAGCTTGCAAGCCCGAGCTGGGGCCAACGTCCTGACTTTC.

This clonotype was counted a few times. This rearrangement joins TRBV4-1 to TRBJ1-3, with TRBD1 matching 7 bases. The CDR3 runs to 13 residues. The V segment lost 1 base and the J segment 8 bases; nucleotides outside the gene matches: 2. Per germline, CDR1 MGHRA and CDR2 YSYEKL. Written as DNA, the CDR3 is TGCGCCAGCAGCCAAGGGACAGGCGACACCATATATTTT. Translated, it gives CASSQGTGDTIYF.

At least ten counts were recorded for this clonotype. This chain uses TRBV6-6 with TRBJ2-6; D possibly corresponds to TRBD1 (5 bases). V lost 0 bases and J 0 bases, leaving 12 bases between the germline ends. This CDR3 has 18 amino acids. The germline V gene has CDR1 MNHNY and CDR2 SVGAGI (reference sequence). Here the CDR3 reads CASSYSDRSSSGANVLTF. In DNA, the CDR3 is TGTGCCAGCAGTTACTCAGACAGATCCTCCTCTGGGGCCAACGTCCTGACTTTC.

The sample holds a few counts of this clonotype. The rearrangement uses TRBV28 and TRBJ1-4; TRBD1 matches at 7 bases. V dropped 4 bases and J dropped 3; count of bases not matched to a gene: 5. The CDR3 spans 15 residues. Germline lookup yields CDR1 MDHEN and CDR2 SYDVKM. CDR3 in amino acids: CASSSGTEANEKLFF. CDR3 in DNA: TGTGCCAGCAGTTCCGGGACAGAGGCTAATGAAAAACTGTTTTTT.

For this clonotype: Since a much larger clone is just one base distant, this may be a read error. The rearrangement joins TRBV28 to TRBJ1-4; maybe TRBD1 (5 bases). The CDR3 sequence is 14 residues long. Trimming took off 5 bases at V and 6 bases at J, with 13 bases between the two ends. The V gene's germline CDR1 is MDHEN and CDR2 SYDVKM. CDR3: CASSPDTNYEKLFF. The CDR3 nucleotides read TGTGCCAGCAGTCCGGACACGAACTATGAAAAACTGTTTTTT. The variable domain in full, completed from reference TRBV28 and TRBJ1-4, reads DVKVTQSSRYLVKRTGEKVFLECVQDMDHENMFWYRQDPGLGLRLIYFSYDVKMKEKGDIPEGYSVSREKKERFSLILESASTNQTSMYLCASSPDTNYEKLFFGSGTQLSVL.